The rows below give T cell receptor beta chains drawn from one sample of a study of shared clonotypes between healthy human individuals. Clones were sequenced by immunoSEQ multiplex PCR, and TCRdb holds only the in-frame ones, with some missing. The sample records about 710,000 clones, 55% to 85% being singletons. What was sequenced was memory CD4+ T cells sorted from blood. All receptors come from a woman aged 30 to 39 in good health. Both conserved end residues are part of each CDR3. The D gene is left open where the match is weak. Only some rows state a clone size, as once, few, many or a class for expanded clones.

abundance: -
j_gene: TRBJ2-7
d_gene: -
v_gene: TRBV19
CDR3aa: CASSIRAVFVPYEQYF
CDR3nt: TGTGCCAGTAGTATTCGAGCAGTCTTCGTCCCCTACGAGCAGTACTTC

abundance: once
j_gene: TRBJ1-2
d_gene: -
v_gene: TRBV27
CDR3aa: CASSPLDRDYGYTF
CDR3nt: TGTGCCAGCAGTCCCCTGGACAGAGACTATGGCTACACCTTC

abundance: -
j_gene: TRBJ2-2
d_gene: -
v_gene: TRBV28
CDR3aa: CASSFSPLTGELFF
CDR3nt: TGTGCCAGCAGTTTTTCTCCTCTCACCGGGGAGCTGTTTTTT

abundance: -
j_gene: TRBJ2-5
d_gene: -
v_gene: TRBV5-4
CDR3aa: CASSLGSGETQYF
CDR3nt: TGTGCCAGCAGCTTAGGCAGCGGGGAGACCCAGTACTTC

abundance: -
j_gene: TRBJ2-7
d_gene: -
v_gene: TRBV7-9
CDR3aa: CASSLATENYEQYF
CDR3nt: TGTGCCAGCAGCTTAGCGACAGAAAATTACGAGCAGTACTTC

abundance: -
j_gene: TRBJ2-7
d_gene: TRBD2
v_gene: TRBV5-4
CDR3aa: CASSKTGTSGSEQYF
CDR3nt: TGTGCCAGCAGCAAGACCGGTACTAGCGGGAGCGAGCAGTACTTC

abundance: -
j_gene: TRBJ1-1
d_gene: -
v_gene: TRBV2
CDR3aa: CASTLVQVGAFF
CDR3nt: TGTGCCAGCACCCTTGTCCAAGTTGGAGCTTTCTTT

abundance: -
j_gene: TRBJ1-1
d_gene: -
v_gene: TRBV2
CDR3aa: CASRREVGDTEAFF
CDR3nt: TGTGCCAGCAGGAGGGAGGTGGGCGACACTGAAGCTTTCTTT

abundance: -
j_gene: TRBJ2-7
d_gene: -
v_gene: TRBV9
CDR3aa: CASSVRDTSYEQYF
CDR3nt: TGTGCCAGCAGCGTTCGGGACACTTCCTACGAGCAGTACTTC

abundance: -
j_gene: TRBJ2-2
d_gene: TRBD1
v_gene: TRBV19
CDR3aa: CASSFQGAVTGELFF
CDR3nt: TGTGCCAGTAGTTTCCAGGGGGCGGTCACCGGGGAGCTGTTTTTT

abundance: -
j_gene: TRBJ1-2
d_gene: TRBD1
v_gene: TRBV4-1
CDR3aa: CASSQRTGTGDGGYTF
CDR3nt: TGCGCCAGCAGCCAACGTACCGGGACAGGGGATGGCGGCTACACCTTC

abundance: -
j_gene: TRBJ2-3
d_gene: -
v_gene: TRBV5-1
CDR3aa: CASSLDGGNTDTQYF
CDR3nt: TGCGCCAGCAGCTTGGATGGCGGGAACACAGATACGCAGTATTTT

abundance: -
j_gene: TRBJ2-3
d_gene: -
v_gene: TRBV5-1
CDR3aa: CASTRDSTTDTQYF
CDR3nt: TGCGCCAGTACCCGGGACTCCACCACAGATACGCAGTATTTT

abundance: -
j_gene: TRBJ1-5
d_gene: -
v_gene: TRBV7-6
CDR3aa: CASSLVVNGLPQHF
CDR3nt: TGTGCCAGCAGCTTAGTGGTAAATGGGTTACCCCAGCATTTT

abundance: few
j_gene: TRBJ2-2
d_gene: -
v_gene: TRBV19
CDR3aa: CASSIRETTGELFF
CDR3nt: TGTGCCAGTAGTATACGGGAGACAACCGGGGAGCTGTTTTTT

abundance: -
j_gene: TRBJ1-1
d_gene: -
v_gene: TRBV20-1
CDR3aa: CSARGTEAFF
CDR3nt: TGCAGTGCTCGGGGGACTGAAGCTTTCTTT

abundance: few
j_gene: TRBJ1-5
d_gene: -
v_gene: TRBV18
CDR3aa: CASSPDHRGPQHF
CDR3nt: TGTGCCAGCTCACCAGACCACCGGGGGCCCCAGCATTTT

abundance: few
j_gene: TRBJ2-2
d_gene: TRBD2
v_gene: TRBV11-2
CDR3aa: CASSRFSGHTGELFF
CDR3nt: TGTGCCAGCAGCCGATTTAGCGGGCACACCGGGGAGCTGTTTTTT

abundance: -
j_gene: TRBJ2-2
d_gene: -
v_gene: TRBV27
CDR3aa: CASSLTEDTGELFF
CDR3nt: TGTGCCAGCAGCCTTACAGAGGACACCGGGGAGCTGTTTTTT

abundance: -
j_gene: TRBJ1-2
d_gene: -
v_gene: TRBV30
CDR3aa: CAWSPEGYGYTF
CDR3nt: TGTGCCTGGAGTCCAGAGGGTTATGGCTACACCTTC

abundance: once
j_gene: TRBJ2-1
d_gene: -
v_gene: TRBV25-1
CDR3aa: CASSAQSENEQFF
CDR3nt: TGTGCCAGCAGCGCTCAATCCGAGAATGAGCAGTTCTTC

abundance: few
j_gene: TRBJ2-1
d_gene: TRBD2
v_gene: TRBV19
CDR3aa: CASSKREGYNEQFF
CDR3nt: TGTGCCAGTAGTAAGCGGGAGGGATACAATGAGCAGTTCTTC

abundance: -
j_gene: TRBJ1-2
d_gene: TRBD1
v_gene: TRBV7-9
CDR3aa: CASSTGTGGARGYTF
CDR3nt: TGTGCCAGCAGCACCGGGACAGGGGGCGCGAGGGGCTACACCTTC

abundance: -
j_gene: TRBJ2-7
d_gene: -
v_gene: TRBV10-2
CDR3aa: CASSEYLGDLTHHEQYF
CDR3nt: TGCGCCAGCAGTGAGTACTTGGGGGACCTAACCCACCACGAGCAGTACTTC

abundance: -
j_gene: TRBJ1-1
d_gene: -
v_gene: TRBV27
CDR3aa: CASRNRVRTEAFF
CDR3nt: TGTGCCAGCCGAAACAGGGTGAGAACTGAAGCTTTCTTT

abundance: -
j_gene: TRBJ2-7
d_gene: TRBD2
v_gene: TRBV5-1
CDR3aa: CASSPAMTSGSYEQYF
CDR3nt: TGCGCCAGCAGCCCCGCAATGACTAGCGGTTCCTACGAGCAGTACTTC

abundance: -
j_gene: TRBJ1-4
d_gene: TRBD1
v_gene: TRBV19
CDR3aa: CASSTRRQGSNEKLFF
CDR3nt: TGTGCCAGTAGTACCCGTCGACAGGGTTCTAATGAAAAACTGTTTTTT

abundance: -
j_gene: TRBJ2-3
d_gene: -
v_gene: TRBV5-1
CDR3aa: CASSSWSIGGDTQYF
CDR3nt: TGCGCCAGCAGCTCTTGGTCTATAGGGGGGGATACGCAGTATTTT

abundance: -
j_gene: TRBJ2-1
d_gene: TRBD2
v_gene: TRBV28
CDR3aa: CASSLPYREGEQFF
CDR3nt: TGTGCCAGCAGTTTACCCTACCGGGAGGGTGAGCAGTTCTTC

abundance: -
j_gene: TRBJ1-4
d_gene: -
v_gene: TRBV18
CDR3aa: CASSDQPGANEKLFF
CDR3nt: TGTGCCAGCTCCGACCAACCGGGGGCTAATGAAAAACTGTTTTTT

abundance: -
j_gene: TRBJ2-3
d_gene: -
v_gene: TRBV10-3
CDR3aa: CAISTEGTDTQYF
CDR3nt: TGTGCCATCTCTACGGAGGGCACAGATACGCAGTATTTT

abundance: many
j_gene: TRBJ2-2
d_gene: TRBD2
v_gene: TRBV4-2
CDR3aa: CASGGRASGNTGELFF
CDR3nt: TGTGCCAGCGGCGGTAGGGCTAGCGGGAACACCGGGGAGCTGTTTTTT

abundance: -
j_gene: TRBJ1-2
d_gene: TRBD1
v_gene: TRBV5-1
CDR3aa: CASSPGQPMDGYTF
CDR3nt: TGCGCCAGCAGCCCGGGACAGCCCATGGATGGCTACACCTTC

abundance: -
j_gene: TRBJ2-5
d_gene: -
v_gene: TRBV5-1
CDR3aa: CASSLLEYQETQYF
CDR3nt: TGCGCCAGCAGCTTACTCGAGTACCAAGAGACCCAGTACTTC

abundance: -
j_gene: TRBJ1-4
d_gene: -
v_gene: TRBV6-1
CDR3aa: CASSEGDEGEKLFF
CDR3nt: TGTGCCAGCAGTGAAGGGGACGAGGGAGAAAAACTGTTTTTT

abundance: -
j_gene: TRBJ2-7
d_gene: TRBD1
v_gene: TRBV7-9
CDR3aa: CASSLGQGFHEQYF
CDR3nt: TGTGCCAGCAGCTTAGGACAGGGGTTCCACGAGCAGTACTTC

abundance: -
j_gene: TRBJ2-7
d_gene: TRBD2
v_gene: TRBV7-2
CDR3aa: CASSMGTSGSVGYYEQYF
CDR3nt: TGTGCCAGCAGCATGGGGACTAGCGGGAGTGTGGGTTACTACGAGCAGTACTTC

abundance: -
j_gene: TRBJ2-1
d_gene: TRBD2
v_gene: TRBV7-9
CDR3aa: CASSLLAGINNEQFF
CDR3nt: TGTGCCAGCAGCTTACTAGCGGGGATAAACAATGAGCAGTTCTTC